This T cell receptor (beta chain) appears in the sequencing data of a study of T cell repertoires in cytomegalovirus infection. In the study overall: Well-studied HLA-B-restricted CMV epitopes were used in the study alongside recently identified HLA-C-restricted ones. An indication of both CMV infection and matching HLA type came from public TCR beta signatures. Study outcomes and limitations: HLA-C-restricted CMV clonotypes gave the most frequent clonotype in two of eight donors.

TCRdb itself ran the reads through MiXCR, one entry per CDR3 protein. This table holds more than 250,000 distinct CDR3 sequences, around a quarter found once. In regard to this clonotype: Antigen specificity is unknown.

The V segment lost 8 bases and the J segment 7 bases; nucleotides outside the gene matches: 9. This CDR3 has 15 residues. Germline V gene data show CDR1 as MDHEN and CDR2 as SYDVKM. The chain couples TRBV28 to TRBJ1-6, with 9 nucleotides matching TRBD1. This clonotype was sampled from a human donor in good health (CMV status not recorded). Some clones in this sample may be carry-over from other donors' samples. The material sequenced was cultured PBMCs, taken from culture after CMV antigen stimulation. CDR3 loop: CASVGGQGRNSPLHF. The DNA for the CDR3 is TGTGCCAGCGTCGGGGGACAGGGAAGGAATTCACCCCTCCACTTT.